This T cell receptor (beta chain) was identified during a study of blood T cell repertoires in COVID-19. At the level of the study: Italy, Spain and the United States were the sources of the convalescent and acute COVID-19 samples. T cells, B-cell-depleted T cells, or PBMCs provided the cDNA or gDNA that served as material.

Sequencing was performed with immunoSEQ multiplex PCR; in TCRdb, only in-frame clones are kept and a portion is missing. The sample lists about 100,000 clones, around 87% seen once, with 15% in the top ten. The CDR3 covers 13 residues. Looked up from germline, CDR1 is SGHAT and CDR2 is FQNNGV. The V and J ends lost 3 bases and 5 bases, in that order; junction bases with no gene match: 2. Specimen: peripheral blood. This sequence was found in a man aged 45-60 years with acute or convalescent COVID-19. The chain carries TRBV11-2 and TRBJ1-1, with TRBD1 identical over 8 bases. The chain's CDR3 is CASSLQGATEAFF. As DNA, the CDR3 is TGTGCCAGCAGCTTGCAGGGGGCAACTGAAGCTTTCTTT.